This entry lists 18 T cell receptor beta chains sequenced from one sample in a study of T cell changes during pregnancy in multiple sclerosis. Method: immunoSEQ multiplex PCR; TCRdb's copy keeps in-frame clones and lacks some. Counted here are more than 65,000 clones, 80% to 95% occurring once; the ten biggest clones make up 0.43%. The starting material was CD4+ T cells from peripheral blood mononuclear cells, obtained before pregnancy. These receptors all stem from a female donor with multiple sclerosis, enrolled in a pregnancy study.

On this clone itself: Other DNA sequences in this sample translate to the same CDR3. This chain uses TRBV25-1 with TRBJ1-4; 7 bases agree with TRBD1. Trimming at V came to 6 bases and at J to 5 bases, leaving 9 bases not matched to a gene. The germline V gene encodes CDR1 MGHDK and CDR2 SYGVNS. The CDR3 loop spans 15 amino acids. In nucleotides, the CDR3 is TGTGCCAGCAGCCGTTCCGGGACAGCGAATGAAAAACTGTTTTTT. It translates to CASSRSGTANEKLFF.

The rearrangement links TRBV6-5 to TRBJ2-7; 7 nucleotides align to TRBD2. This CDR3 is 13 amino acids long. Germline V gene lookup returns CDR1 MNHEY and CDR2 SVGAGI. The junction had 4 bases not matched to a gene; V was cut back by 6 bases and J by 2 bases. The DNA for the CDR3 is TGTGCCAGCAGCCGCCTAGCGGCCTACGAGCAGTACTTC. As protein: CASSRLAAYEQYF.

The rearrangement uses TRBV5-1 and TRBJ1-2; the D is unclear. V lost 2 bases to trimming and J lost 2 bases, with 13 bases between them. The CDR3 spans 15 residues. The germline gives CDR1 SGHRS, CDR2 YFSETQ. This CDR3 reads CASSFLSGTNYGYTF. Written as DNA, the CDR3 is TGCGCCAGCAGCTTTCTGAGCGGAACCAACTATGGCTACACCTTC.

This sequence joins TRBV11-1 and TRBJ2-1, with 9 bases matching TRBD1. After removal of 4 bases from V and 9 bases from J, the junction contained 10 bases not matched to a gene. Germline loops: CDR1 SGHAT, CDR2 FQDESV (reference sequence). This CDR3 contains 15 residues. CDR3: CASSSGTGLASEQFF. DNA of the CDR3: TGTGCCAGCAGCTCCGGGACAGGGTTGGCCAGTGAGCAGTTCTTC.

The V call is TRBV30, the J call TRBJ2-2, with a tentative D call TRBD2 (7 bases). There are 15 residues in the CDR3. V was clipped by 7 bases and J by 4 bases, with 19 bases between them. Germline CDR1 reads GTSNPN; CDR2 reads SVGIG (reference sequence). Here the CDR3 DNA reads TGTGCCTCAAAGGGGGGAGGGCGGATCACCGGGGAGCTGTTTTTT. Its protein product is CASKGGGRITGELFF.

Only a few counts were recorded for this clone. The chain employs TRBV29-1 and TRBJ2-4; 7 bases map to TRBD2. V gave up 4 bases and J gave up 4 bases; unmatched junction bases: 4. This CDR3 has 13 residues. Germline V gives CDR1 SQVTM, CDR2 ANQGSEA. Written as DNA, the CDR3 is TGCAGCGTTGTGGGGGGGTCGAAAAACATTCAGTACTTC. It encodes CSVVGGSKNIQYF.

This sequence joins TRBV5-8 and TRBJ2-5, with 10 bases matching TRBD1. V gave up 3 bases and J gave up 2 bases; unmatched junction bases: 7. The CDR3 totals 16 residues. Germline values: CDR1 SGHTS, CDR2 YDEGEE. The CDR3 nucleotides are TGTGCCAGCAGCTCGACAGGGGGCCCGCTACAAGAGACCCAGTACTTC. It specifies CASSSTGGPLQETQYF.

The chain is built from TRBV5-1 and TRBJ2-1; D ambiguous. The CDR3 consists of 14 residues. The V end lost 2 bases, the J end lost 7 bases, and 13 bases lay between the germline ends. Germline V gene sequence: CDR1 SGHRS, CDR2 YFSETQ. CDR3 DNA: TGCGCCAGCAGCTTTAACCGTAACGGGAATGAGCAGTTCTTC. Residues: CASSFNRNGNEQFF.

The V gene is TRBV11-3, the J gene TRBJ2-2; 13 nucleotides align to TRBD2. CDR3 size: 19 residues. Germline values: CDR1 SGHNT, CDR2 YENEEA. J gave up 0 bases and V 5 bases, and 9 bases lay outside the gene matches. The CDR3 DNA reads TGTGCCAGCAGCCACACCGTACTAGCGGGGGGGCCGAACACCGGGGAGCTGTTTTTT. Protein product: CASSHTVLAGGPNTGELFF.

The rearrangement uses TRBV9 and TRBJ2-2; 8 bases are shared with TRBD1. The junction had 10 bases not matched to a gene; V was cut back by 0 bases and J by 6 bases. The CDR3 has 17 residues. Germline CDR1 and CDR2: SGDLS and YYNGEE. Here the CDR3 reads CASSVDIRGRDPGELFF. The DNA for the CDR3 is TGTGCCAGCAGCGTAGATATCAGGGGGCGGGATCCCGGGGAGCTGTTTTTT.

The V call is TRBV6-1, the J call TRBJ2-1, with 11 bases lining up with TRBD2. V trimming: 2 bases; J trimming: 6 bases; junction bases outside the gene matches: 6. The CDR3 is 16 amino acids. The V gene's germline CDR1 is MNHNS and CDR2 SASEGT. This CDR3 is CASSEILLAGANEQFF. In DNA form, the CDR3 reads TGTGCCAGCAGTGAAATACTACTAGCGGGAGCCAATGAGCAGTTCTTC.

In its sample, this clone was seen a few times. Other DNA sequences in the same sample also yield this CDR3. This chain links TRBV7-9 with TRBJ1-1; no reliable D call. The germline CDR1 and CDR2 sequences are SEHNR and FQNEAQ (reference sequence). V was trimmed by 1 base and J by 0 bases, leaving 6 bases between them. The CDR3 covers 14 residues. For the CDR3, the DNA is TGTGCCAGCAGCTTAGGCCAGGTGAACACTGAAGCTTTCTTT. It encodes CASSLGQVNTEAFF.

This clone was found a few times. The J gene is TRBJ1-2, the V gene TRBV7-9; 8 bases map to TRBD1. Looked up from germline, CDR1 is SEHNR and CDR2 is FQNEAQ (reference sequence). The CDR3 has 14 residues. Trimming cost V 4 bases and J 4 bases; bases outside gene matches: 5. The CDR3 bases are TGTGCCAGCAGCTCGGACAGGGCGACCTATGGCTACACCTTC. Its translation: CASSSDRATYGYTF.

The chain couples TRBV30 to TRBJ2-7; weak D call: TRBD1 (6 bases). Looked up from germline, CDR1 is GTSNPN and CDR2 is SVGIG (reference sequence). This CDR3 is 14 amino acids long. V dropped 3 bases and J dropped 7 bases, with 19 bases sitting between them. The CDR3 coding sequence is TGTGCCTGGAGCCAAAGCTTAGGGGGTCGGGAGCAGTACTTC. Protein product: CAWSQSLGGREQYF. Supplemented by reference TRBV30 and TRBJ2-7, the full variable domain reads SQTIHQWPATLVQPVGSPLSLECTVEGTSNPNLYWYRQAAGRGLQLLFYSVGIGQISSEVPQNLSASRPQDRQFILSSKKLLLSDSGFYLCAWSQSLGGREQYFGPGTRLTVT.

The chain carries TRBV19 and TRBJ1-1; unclear D gene. This CDR3 is 14 amino acids long. Trimming took 7 bases from V and 1 from J, leaving 13 bases between them. Germline-derived CDR1 and CDR2 are LNHDA and SQIVND (reference sequence). The CDR3 loop is CASTKLKTNTEAFF. The DNA of the CDR3 is TGTGCCAGTACCAAACTAAAGACGAACACTGAAGCTTTCTTT.

This sequence joins TRBV29-1 and TRBJ2-1, with D tentatively TRBD2 (7 bases). The CDR3 length is 14 residues. V was cut by 3 bases and J by 6 bases, with 15 bases left in between. Germline CDR1 and CDR2: SQVTM and ANQGSEA. The CDR3 DNA follows: TGCAGCGTTGACTGGAGGGGGGGCCCCAATGAGCAGTTCTTC. This translates into CSVDWRGGPNEQFF.

V usage is TRBV29-1 and J usage is TRBJ2-1, with 10 bases identical to TRBD2. Germline V gives CDR1 SQVTM, CDR2 ANQGSEA. This CDR3 region has 12 residues. The V gene end was trimmed by 5 bases and the J gene end by 10 bases; junction bases not matched to a gene: 5. The CDR3 reads CSVPSGSWEQFF. The CDR3 DNA is TGCAGCGTTCCTAGCGGGAGTTGGGAGCAGTTCTTC.

This clone was seen more than once but under ten times. The chain couples TRBV10-3 to TRBJ1-2; no definite D call. Germline-derived CDR1 and CDR2 are ENHRY and SYGVKD. The CDR3 length is 15 residues. Trimming stripped 3 bases from V and 1 base from J, with 12 bases between. Written as DNA, the CDR3 is TGTGCCATCAGTGATATAGGGAGCCGTAACTATGGCTACACCTTC. Encoded protein: CAISDIGSRNYGYTF.